This TCR beta chain was captured in a study of blood T cell repertoires in COVID-19 (dated by TCRdb to 2018 to 2021). As for the study more broadly: Collaborator samples came from the United States, Italy and Spain and covered acute and convalescent phases of COVID-19. The prospective study material was composed of cDNA or gDNA derived from T cells, B-cell-depleted T cells, or PBMCs. The dataset comprised deeply sampled blood TCRbeta repertoires from subjects exposed to, actively infected with, or recovered from COVID-19. The repertoires were released in a freely available public database intended as a resource for research on the immune response to SARS-CoV-2. Samples were obtained from the ongoing ImmuneRACE study (first 160 participants) and from 1,254 subjects provided by 6 global collaborators. Nearly every sample came with metadata listing a de-identified subject ID, COVID-19 status, age in years and sex. Where available, HLA class I and class II types were taken from metadata supplied by the sample provider and were not determined by assay-based typing.

TCRbeta CDR3 regions were amplified from genomic DNA by means of the immunoSEQ Assay, a bias-controlled multiplex PCR. Per the source publication's procedure: Within the assay, amplification of reference gene primers was used to estimate how many nucleated cells each sample contained. Sequence reads were collapsed and filtered to measure the absolute abundance of every unique TCRbeta CDR3 rearrangement. Productive Simpson clonality was computed per sample as the square root of Simpson's diversity index over productive rearrangements. TCRdb's version of the immuneACCESS table is confined to in-frame rearrangements and falls short of the full clone set. An unresolved V gene accounts for under half of the shortfall where checked; the remainder is of unknown origin. The V and J calls and clone size come from that table; D and trimming were worked out from the DNA. Recorded for this sample are under 150,000 clones; approximately 85% of them occurred a single time. Clones ranked in the top ten supply approximately 5% of the sample.

Study-level results and caveats: How much clinical and demographic metadata was included differed by source and by participant, and the metadata was provided uncurated.

As encoded in the germline V gene (reference sequence), CDR1 is SGHAT while CDR2 is FQDESV. V gives up 4 bases and J gives up 2 bases, and the segment between their germline ends measures 12 bases. The CDR3 has 15 amino acids, counting the end cysteine and phenylalanine. Left in the record is the CDR3 DNA by itself, 45 bases read in frame from the first base. One collaborating source in Seattle enrolled patients during active infection and followed them longitudinally through the course of disease. The collaborating institutions used their own protocols to collect whole blood in K2EDTA tubes. For TCRbeta analysis, collaborators shipped samples in one of three forms: frozen whole blood, isolated PBMCs, or DNA extracted from either of those sample types. On this clone: Its cognate antigen has yet to be identified. The input lacks base qualities; no much larger clone sits a single base away.

Material for sequencing was peripheral blood. Recombination joined TRBV11-1 with TRBJ1-3; the best D guess is TRBD1, with 5 bases matching. The sequence was obtained from a woman aged 60-70 years with COVID-19, enrolled during active disease. The CDR3 protein is CASSWGRSAGNTIYF. The DNA sequence is as follows: TGTGCCAGCAGCTGGGGCAGGAGTGCTGGAAACACCATATATTTT.